Shown below are 30 T cell receptor beta chains from a single sample sequenced in a study of blood T cell repertoires in COVID-19. TCRdb keeps only in-frame clones here, not all; method: immunoSEQ multiplex PCR. The sample consists of approximately 300,000 clones, approximately 90% of them appearing once. Material for sequencing was peripheral blood. The receptors shown here come from a man aged 25 to 40 with acute or convalescent COVID-19.

The rearrangement uses TRBV18 and TRBJ1-5; D call uncertain. The germline gives CDR1 KGHSH, CDR2 LQKENI. V was shortened by 0 bases and J by 7 bases, with 13 bases between the two germline ends. The CDR3 covers 15 residues. Here the CDR3 reads CASSPPGWEEQPQHF. DNA of the CDR3: TGTGCCAGCTCACCACCAGGCTGGGAGGAGCAGCCCCAGCATTTT.

V gene TRBV28 combines with J gene TRBJ2-7; 9 bases map to TRBD1. This CDR3 has 15 residues. Trimming cost V 5 bases and J 7 bases; bases outside gene matches: 12. Germline CDR1 and CDR2: MDHEN and SYDVKM. The CDR3 region is CASSHSGTGTGEQYF. The CDR3 DNA reads as TGTGCCAGCAGTCACTCCGGGACAGGGACCGGGGAGCAGTACTTC. Looking up the rest from reference TRBV28 and TRBJ2-7 gives the full variable domain: DVKVTQSSRYLVKRTGEKVFLECVQDMDHENMFWYRQDPGLGLRLIYFSYDVKMKEKGDIPEGYSVSREKKERFSLILESASTNQTSMYLCASSHSGTGTGEQYFGPGTRLTVT.

This chain links TRBV19 with TRBJ2-3; TRBD1 matches at 9 bases. The length of the CDR3 is 15 residues. CDR1 and CDR2 (germline): LNHDA, SQIVND (reference sequence). Trimming at V came to 7 bases and at J to 7 bases, leaving 12 bases not matched to a gene. CDR3 amino acids: CASTRDREALNTQYF. The CDR3 DNA is TGTGCCAGTACTCGGGACAGGGAAGCGTTGAATACGCAGTATTTT.

V usage is TRBV2 and J usage is TRBJ1-5; maybe TRBD1 (6 bases). Germline V gene sequence: CDR1 SNHLY, CDR2 FYNNEI. This CDR3 is built from 15 residues. Trimming removed 0 bases from V and 4 bases from J, with 10 bases in between. This CDR3 is CASSEALRGNQPQHF. The CDR3 bases are TGTGCCAGCAGTGAAGCCCTCAGGGGAAATCAGCCCCAGCATTTT.

This chain joins TRBV10-3 and TRBJ1-1; 7 bases are a match to TRBD1. With 6 bases clipped from V and 6 bases from J, the junction kept 7 bases outside the gene matches. The CDR3 runs to 13 residues. Germline-derived CDR1 and CDR2 are ENHRY and SYGVKD. The CDR3 sequence is CAIRAQGGPEAFF. The CDR3 DNA reads as TGTGCCATCAGAGCGCAGGGGGGCCCTGAAGCTTTCTTT.

The chain has TRBV2 and TRBJ1-2; 7 nucleotides agree with TRBD1. Losses at the gene ends were 5 bases for V and 4 bases for J; bases not matched to a gene: 4. This CDR3 is built from 13 residues. Germline lookup yields CDR1 SNHLY and CDR2 FYNNEI. CDR3 DNA sequence: TGTGCCAGCAGTATAGACAGGGTCTATGGCTACACCTTC. Translated: CASSIDRVYGYTF.

The V and J genes are TRBV6-5 and TRBJ1-2; no clear D gene. V was trimmed by 6 bases and J by 2 bases, leaving 13 bases between them. From germline, CDR1 is MNHEY and CDR2 SVGAGI. The CDR3 is 14 amino acids. CDR3 protein: CASSLGGNNYGYTF. CDR3 DNA sequence: TGTGCCAGCAGCTTGGGCGGGAACAACTATGGCTACACCTTC.

The chain employs TRBV19 and TRBJ2-3; 9 positions match TRBD1. Germline assignment: CDR1 LNHDA and CDR2 SQIVND (reference sequence). With V trimmed by 5 bases and J by 5 bases, 2 bases remained unmatched. The CDR3 spans 13 residues. The CDR3 DNA reads as TGTGCCAGTAGTGGACAGGGGAAAGATACGCAGTATTTT. Its protein is CASSGQGKDTQYF.

This clone was seen just once. The V and J genes are TRBV5-1 and TRBJ2-5; weak D call: TRBD2 (5 bases). Germline CDR1 SGHRS, CDR2 YFSETQ. The CDR3 extends over 14 amino acids. Between the trimmed V and J ends, which lost 4 bases and 3 bases, there was a span of 13 bases. CDR3 coding DNA: TGCGCCAGCAGCGACTATAGCGCCAAAGAGACCCAGTACTTC. This translates into CASSDYSAKETQYF.

The genes are TRBV5-8 and TRBJ2-1, with 8 bases that match TRBD2. After removal of 2 bases from V and 1 base from J, the junction contained 8 bases not matched to a gene. The CDR3 runs to 17 residues. Germline-derived CDR1 and CDR2 are SGHTS and YDEGEE. The CDR3 sequence: CASSFYDLAGSYNEQFF. The CDR3 DNA reads TGTGCCAGCAGCTTTTATGATCTAGCGGGTTCCTACAATGAGCAGTTCTTC. The variable domain in full, with the rest retrieved from reference TRBV5-8 and TRBJ2-1, is EAGVTQSPTHLIKTRGQQATLRCSPISGHTSVYWYQQALGLGLQFLLWYDEGEERNRGNFPPRFSGRQFPNYSSELNVNALELEDSALYLCASSFYDLAGSYNEQFFGPGTRLTVL.

V and J are TRBV9 and TRBJ2-2; 8 bases agree with TRBD1. With V trimmed by 3 bases and J by 5 bases, 6 bases remained unmatched. This CDR3 region has 15 residues. Looked up from germline, CDR1 is SGDLS and CDR2 is YYNGEE. Written as DNA, the CDR3 is TGTGCCAGCAGCGCGAGGACAGGGAGGACCGGGGAGCTGTTTTTT. Translation gives CASSARTGRTGELFF.

The rearrangement uses TRBV19 and TRBJ1-1; D gene uncertain. V dropped 3 bases and J dropped 1 base, with 9 bases sitting between them. CDR1 and CDR2 from the germline V gene are LNHDA and SQIVND (reference sequence). The CDR3 totals 14 residues. The CDR3 nucleotides read TGTGCCAGTAGTATTGCTAGAGAGAACACTGAAGCTTTCTTT. Translating it yields CASSIARENTEAFF.

The V call is TRBV4-1, the J call TRBJ1-4, with a tentative D call TRBD1 (5 bases). There are 15 residues in the CDR3. CDR1 and CDR2 (germline): MGHRA, YSYEKL. Trimming removed 0 bases from V and 4 bases from J, with 9 bases in between. CDR3 nucleotide sequence: TGCGCCAGCAGCCAAGATAGACAGATTAATGAAAAACTGTTTTTT. The encoded protein is CASSQDRQINEKLFF.

The rearrangement links TRBV28 to TRBJ1-1, with a tentative D call TRBD1 (6 bases). V lost 6 bases and J lost 1, with 18 bases in between. Looked up from germline, CDR1 is MDHEN and CDR2 is SYDVKM. CDR3 size: 16 residues. The CDR3 region is CASRTPAGVGNTEAFF. The CDR3 DNA reads TGTGCCAGCAGAACCCCGGCAGGGGTCGGGAACACTGAAGCTTTCTTT.

This rearrangement joins TRBV12-3 or TRBV12-4 to TRBJ2-7; a weak D match, TRBD2 (5 bases). CDR3 length equals 13 residues. Trimming cost V 7 bases and J 3 bases, with 13 bases left between them. CDR3 DNA sequence: TGTGCCAGCACTATAACTAGTTACTACGAGCAGTACTTC. Its protein is CASTITSYYEQYF.

The genes are TRBV27 and TRBJ1-1, with D perhaps TRBD1 (5 bases). The germline V gene has CDR1 MNHEY and CDR2 SMNVEV (reference sequence). Trimming stripped 2 bases from V and 1 base from J, with 14 bases between. The CDR3 consists of 16 residues. The CDR3 DNA is TGTGCCAGCAGTTTAAGGCAGGGAGGAAAGAACACTGAAGCTTTCTTT. This sequence encodes CASSLRQGGKNTEAFF.

The chain employs TRBV5-4 and TRBJ1-6, with D unresolved. The CDR3 runs to 15 residues. Germline values: CDR1 SGHNT, CDR2 YYREEE (reference sequence). V was shortened by 0 bases and J by 5 bases, with 9 bases between the two germline ends. The CDR3: CASSLGTTNNSPLHF. The CDR3 region has the DNA TGTGCCAGCAGCTTGGGGACTACTAATAATTCACCCCTCCACTTT.

The V call is TRBV11-2, the J call TRBJ1-2, with 7 bases matching TRBD1. Losses at the gene ends were 6 bases for V and 1 base for J; bases not matched to a gene: 17. Germline assignment: CDR1 SGHAT and CDR2 FQNNGV. CDR3 length: 18 amino acids. This chain's CDR3 is CASSSPRGDSQNNYGYTF. In DNA form, the CDR3 reads TGTGCCAGCAGTAGCCCGCGGGGGGACAGCCAGAATAACTATGGCTACACCTTC.

The V gene is TRBV29-1, the J gene TRBJ1-1; TRBD1 aligns across 9 bases. Per germline, CDR1 SQVTM and CDR2 ANQGSEA. Germline trimming cut 7 bases from V and 4 bases from J; bases unmatched to any gene: 10. The CDR3 length is 14 residues. DNA for the CDR3: TGCAGCGCACAAACAGGGGGCGTGGGCACTGAAGCTTTCTTT. As protein: CSAQTGGVGTEAFF.

The chain recombines TRBV30 with TRBJ1-3; 8 bases line up with TRBD1. Germline V gene lookup returns CDR1 GTSNPN and CDR2 SVGIG (reference sequence). The CDR3 has 14 residues. J was trimmed by 3 bases and V by 6 bases; bases with no gene match: 7. DNA for the CDR3: TGTGCCTGCAAGCCAGGGGGCTTTGGAAACACCATATATTTT. It translates to CACKPGGFGNTIYF.

This rearrangement joins TRBV28 to TRBJ1-1, with D uncertain. The CDR3 is 14 amino acids. Germline values: CDR1 MDHEN, CDR2 SYDVKM. V dropped 2 bases and J dropped 4 bases, with 11 bases sitting between them. The CDR3 loop reads CASSLEGWGTEAFF. In DNA, the CDR3 is TGTGCCAGCAGTTTAGAGGGTTGGGGCACTGAAGCTTTCTTT.

The chain employs TRBV27 and TRBJ2-7; D possibly corresponds to TRBD2 (6 bases). The CDR3 totals 13 residues. V lost 5 bases to trimming and J lost 6 bases, with 14 bases between them. In germline, CDR1 is MNHEY, CDR2 SMNVEV (reference sequence). The CDR3 is CASSLDYIGEQYF. As DNA, the CDR3 is TGTGCCAGCAGTCTGGACTATATCGGCGAGCAGTACTTC.

J is TRBJ1-1 and V is TRBV6-5; 8 bases match TRBD1. The ends lost 5 bases at V and 6 bases at J; junction bases unmatched: 5. The CDR3 is made up of 13 amino acids. The germline V gene encodes CDR1 MNHEY and CDR2 SVGAGI. The CDR3 here is CASSTPTGAEAFF. The CDR3 bases are TGTGCCAGCAGTACACCGACAGGGGCTGAAGCTTTCTTT.

CDR3 in amino acids: CASSLQGGRLDEQFF. The CDR3 bases are TGTGCCAGCAGCTTACAAGGGGGCCGGTTGGATGAGCAGTTCTTC. The chain recombines TRBV7-3 with TRBJ2-1; 7 bases match TRBD1. V was clipped by 2 bases and J by 8 bases; unmatched bases: 9. Looked up from germline, CDR1 is SGHTA and CDR2 is FQGTGA. The CDR3 runs to 15 residues.

The V call is TRBV13, the J call TRBJ1-1; possibly TRBD1 for D (5 bases). The CDR3 has 16 residues. Trimming stripped 0 bases from V and 0 bases from J, with 11 bases between. Looked up from germline, CDR1 is PRHDT and CDR2 is FYEKMQ (reference sequence). The CDR3 coding sequence is TGTGCCAGCAGCTTAGGGCCAGTGGACATGAACACTGAAGCTTTCTTT. Translating it yields CASSLGPVDMNTEAFF.

The chain recombines TRBV27 with TRBJ2-6, with D maybe TRBD1 (6 bases). The V gene's germline CDR1 is MNHEY and CDR2 SMNVEV (reference sequence). CDR3 length equals 17 residues. V lost 5 bases and J lost 3, with 17 bases in between. CDR3 sequence: CASSTDRFRVGANVLTF. The CDR3 coding sequence is TGTGCCAGCAGTACAGACAGGTTCAGGGTTGGGGCCAACGTCCTGACTTTC.

V is TRBV6-2 or TRBV6-3 and J is TRBJ1-1; 7 nucleotides match TRBD1. V lost 5 bases, J lost 1 base, and 4 bases stayed unmatched. The CDR3 is made up of 14 amino acids. Per germline, CDR1 MNHEY and CDR2 SVGEGT. The DNA for the CDR3 is TGTGCCAGCAGTCCCGGGACAGAGAACACTGAAGCTTTCTTT. Translation: CASSPGTENTEAFF.

The chain employs TRBV5-4 and TRBJ1-6; D perhaps matches TRBD1 (5 bases). V lost 4 bases to trimming and J lost 9 bases, with 17 bases between them. The length of the CDR3 is 15 residues. CDR1 and CDR2 from the germline V gene are SGHNT and YYREEE (reference sequence). CDR3: CASSLRGGEGSPLHF. CDR3 coding DNA: TGTGCCAGCAGCCTCCGAGGAGGGGAAGGTTCACCCCTCCACTTT.

Remarks on this clone: Distinct nucleotide sequences in the sample also encode this CDR3. This chain joins TRBV28 and TRBJ1-3; D uncertain. This CDR3 has 15 amino acids. The ends were cut back, 3 bases at V and 0 bases at J, with 9 bases in the middle. CDR1 is MDHEN and CDR2 is SYDVKM in the germline V gene. CDR3 nucleotide sequence: TGTGCCAGCAGTTTGGGCGGGAGCTCTGGAAACACCATATATTTT. Protein product: CASSLGGSSGNTIYF.

The chain couples TRBV25-1 to TRBJ2-7, with TRBD1 as a possible D gene (5 bases). Germline CDR1 MGHDK, CDR2 SYGVNS. This CDR3 has 13 residues. V lost 5 bases and J lost 7, with 15 bases in between. This CDR3 is CASSRAGKGEQYF. CDR3 sequence (DNA): TGTGCCAGCAGTAGGGCAGGGAAGGGGGAGCAGTACTTC.